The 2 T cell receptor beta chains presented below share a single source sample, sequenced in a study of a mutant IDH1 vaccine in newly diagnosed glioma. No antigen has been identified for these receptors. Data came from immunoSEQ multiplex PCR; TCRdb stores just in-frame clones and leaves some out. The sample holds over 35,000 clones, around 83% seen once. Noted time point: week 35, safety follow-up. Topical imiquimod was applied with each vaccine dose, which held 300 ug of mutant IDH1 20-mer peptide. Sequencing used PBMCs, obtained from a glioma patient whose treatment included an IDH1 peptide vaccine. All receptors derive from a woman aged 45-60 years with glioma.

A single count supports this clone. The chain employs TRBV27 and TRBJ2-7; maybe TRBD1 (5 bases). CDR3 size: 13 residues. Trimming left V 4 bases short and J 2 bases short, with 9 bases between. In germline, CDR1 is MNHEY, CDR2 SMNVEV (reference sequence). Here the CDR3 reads CASSYRPAYEQYF. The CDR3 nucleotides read TGTGCCAGCAGTTACAGGCCCGCCTACGAGCAGTACTTC.

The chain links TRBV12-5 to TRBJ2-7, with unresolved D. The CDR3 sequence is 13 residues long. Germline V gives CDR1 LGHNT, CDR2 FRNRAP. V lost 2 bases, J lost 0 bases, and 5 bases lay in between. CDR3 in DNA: TGTGCTAGTGGTTTGAACACCTCCTACGAGCAGTACTTC. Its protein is CASGLNTSYEQYF.